This T cell receptor (beta chain) was recorded in a study of T cells in Graves' hyperthyroidism and ophthalmopathy (dated by TCRdb to about 2019). A note on the overall study: Peripheral blood was collected at initial diagnosis, before any treatment. To identify distinguishing TCR V-J signatures, a discovery cohort of about 95 patients was used, comprising 40 to 45 with Graves' ophthalmopathy and 55 to 65 with stable Graves' hyperthyroidism. Whether ophthalmopathy could be predicted prospectively was tested in an independent validation cohort made up of about 18 hyperthyroidism patients plus 17 patients who later progressed to ophthalmopathy. The approximately 98 discovery patients were randomly divided into training and test sets at a 7:3 ratio. The study also compared thyroid tissue and blood T-cell repertoires from a handful of Graves' hyperthyroidism patients. After sampling, hyperthyroidism patients received methimazole starting at 30 mg daily, and ophthalmopathy patients received high-dose intravenous methylprednisolone. The paper describes TCR Vbeta CDR3 sequencing of 130 to 150 peripheral blood samples, made up of roughly 45 ophthalmopathy patients, around 78 hyperthyroidism patients and some 17 progressor patients. The paper's findings and limits, for the study overall: Ophthalmopathy was separated from stable hyperthyroidism by a 13 V-J signature model, with 85% to 90% sensitivity and roughly 81% specificity obtained in cross-validation and 80%/75% obtained in testing. In validation, the model predicted progression to ophthalmopathy a median of roughly 6.1 months before onset, with about 71% sensitivity and about 72% specificity. Most expanded thyroid clonotypes (frequency above 0.001) were also found in blood, which suggests that blood repertoires may mirror thyroid immune responses. Sample size was not statistically predetermined, and blinding of investigators to group allocation was not performed.

Remarks on this clonotype: Its antigen remains undetermined. Since a much larger clone is just one base distant, this may be a read error.

TCR beta CDR3 regions were amplified from RNA transcripts. The first round of RT-PCR for the TCR CDR3 was performed with the HTBI primer set and the Qiagen OneStep RT-PCR kit. A second multiplex PCR round built the libraries, followed by size selection and purification. Libraries were sequenced paired-end with 100 bp reads on an Illumina HiSeq2000. The published analysis was carried out like this. Raw data were processed with SOAPnuke, discarding reads with adapters, uncalled bases, mean Phred below 15, or no exact constant-primer or identifier match. COPE v1.2.5 was used to merge the high-quality paired reads, and each unique nucleotide sequence was defined as a clonotype. MiTCR v1.1 was used to align the clonotypes against IMGT TRBV, TRBD and TRBJ reference segments. Only V-J combinations with frequency above 0.0001, covering 98% to 99.2% of repertoires, were analysed. The TCS score was defined as F50 (clonal expansion) divided by E x V (chaos), with BLOSUM62-based TCRdist calculated between CDR3 peptides within each V-J. Welch's t-statistics and random forest reduced approximately 520 V-J features to 10 to 15, which were used in a naive Bayes classifier (R e1071). The public sequencing data were trimmed at Q25 with fastp and processed into clonotypes with MiXCR by TCRdb, which kept only in-frame beta chains. Every CDR3 protein is listed once, alongside the most common genes and DNA of its rows. The V and J calls reflect TCRdb's pipeline rather than the authors' work. A total of 350,000 to 400,000 distinct CDR3 sequences appear in this sample, more than 12% of them only once. About 30% of the sample is held by the ten biggest clonotypes.

Stable Graves' hyperthyroidism was defined as the absence of progression to ophthalmopathy over 18 months of follow-up. Hyperthyroidism patients were aged 18 to 65 years and newly diagnosed, with disease duration of less than 2 months. Exclusion was applied to patients with uncontrolled infections, other autoimmune diseases, pregnancy or lactation. Diagnoses relied on clinical symptoms, serum thyroxine and TRAb, thyroid ultrasound and orbital computed tomography. Ficoll-Paque density gradient centrifugation was used to isolate PBMCs from about 9.4 ml of fresh peripheral blood. Total RNA was extracted with Trizol reagent, and quality was checked on an Agilent 2100 Bioanalyzer. The receptor comes from a woman in her 30s with Graves' hyperthyroidism. Sequences were obtained from blood.

The CDR3 protein: CSVVGPGYNEQYF. The base sequence is TGCAGCGTTGTGGGACCGGGCTACAATGAGCAGTACTTC. The chain joins TRBV29-1 to TRBJ2-1; the D segment might be TRBD1 or TRBD2, since each matches 5 bases. The DNA end is more similar to TRBJ2-7, so the J call may be wrong. The CDR3 starts with the cysteine, ends with the phenylalanine, and has 13 residues. The entry retains the CDR3 DNA only, 39 bases that are in frame from base 1. CDR1 SQVTM and CDR2 ANQGSEA are derived from the germline V gene.